This note documents a single T cell receptor (beta chain) sequence. Antigen: not known. Produced via immunoSEQ multiplex PCR; TCRdb's table is partial and in-frame only. The repertoire holds about 49,000 clones, about three quarters seen once, with 7.9% in the top ten. Germline values: CDR1 LNHDA, CDR2 SQIVND (reference sequence). This CDR3 comprises 15 residues. V lost 3 bases and J lost 8, with 16 bases in between. These data belong to a study of OX40 agonist ivuxolimab in advanced cancers. Turning to the study itself: Subjects had a mean age of around 60 years, with a range of 23 to 79; more than 75% were male. Enrollees could have had prior anti-PD-1, anti-PD-L1 or anti-CTLA-4 therapy, which under 50% had received.

Whole-study findings and limits: Relative to CD4+, CD8+ T cells held more expanded clones on average. Some nonresponders additionally presented with little normalized T-cell clonal expansion.

V and J are TRBV19 and TRBJ1-4; no definite D call. The clonotype was recovered from an adult with an advanced solid tumor such as melanoma, head and neck, liver or kidney cancer. The sample was CD4+ or CD8+ T cells sorted from blood, taken in a trial of the OX40 agonist ivuxolimab. The CDR3 nucleotides read TGTGCCAGTAGTATTTCAGGCTCCCCCGGGGAAAAACTGTTTTTT. Its protein product is CASSISGSPGEKLFF.